Shown below are 24 T cell receptor beta chains from a single sample sequenced in a study of blood T cell repertoires in COVID-19. Profiled with immunoSEQ multiplex PCR; TCRdb holds only in-frame clones, not every one. The sample includes under 350,000 clones, around four fifths of them seen just once. Sequenced sample: peripheral blood. These receptors all come from a man in his sixties who had recovered from COVID-19.

The chain links TRBV27 to TRBJ2-2; 8 bases match TRBD2. V gave up 7 bases and J gave up 2 bases; unmatched junction bases: 9. Germline V CDR1 and CDR2: MNHEY, SMNVEV (reference sequence). This CDR3 has 16 amino acids. The CDR3 loop reads CASTPAGRVNTGELFF. The CDR3 region has the DNA TGTGCCAGCACCCCGGCCGGGAGGGTCAACACCGGGGAGCTGTTTTTT.

The chain links TRBV10-1 to TRBJ2-1; TRBD2 agrees at 16 bases. V dropped 4 bases and J dropped 7; count of bases not matched to a gene: 4. Germline V lookup: CDR1 WNHNN, CDR2 SYGVQD (reference sequence). The CDR3 contains 16 residues. The CDR3 protein is CASSGPGLAGGNEQFF. In DNA form, the CDR3 reads TGCGCCAGCAGTGGCCCGGGACTAGCGGGAGGGAATGAGCAGTTCTTC.

This chain uses TRBV18 with TRBJ1-5, with a weak D call TRBD1 (5 bases). CDR3 length: 13 residues. Looked up from germline, CDR1 is KGHSH and CDR2 is LQKENI. The V end was cut by 3 bases, the J end by 11 bases, with 14 bases between. In DNA form, the CDR3 reads TGTGCCAGCTCACCGGAGGGGCGGATGGCCCAGCATTTT. It codes for CASSPEGRMAQHF.

V usage is TRBV3-1 (or the pseudogene TRBV3-2) and J usage is TRBJ2-1, with TRBD1 matching over 10 bases. There are 13 residues in the CDR3. V shed 3 bases and J 9 bases; nucleotides not matched to a gene: 2. Looked up from germline, CDR1 is LGHDT and CDR2 is YNNKEL (reference sequence). CDR3 DNA sequence: TGTGCCAGCAGCCACCGGGACAGGGGTGAGCAGTTCTTC. Protein: CASSHRDRGEQFF.

There are a few counts of this clone. This chain uses TRBV6-6 with TRBJ1-2; D possibly corresponds to TRBD1 (6 bases). Looked up from germline, CDR1 is MNHNY and CDR2 is SVGAGI (reference sequence). The CDR3 length is 12 residues. V dropped 10 bases and J dropped 2 bases, with 11 bases sitting between them. The CDR3 coding sequence is TGTGCCACTAACAGGGAAAACTATGGCTACACCTTC. The encoded protein is CATNRENYGYTF.

This clone was recorded a few times. The chain carries TRBV6-2 or TRBV6-3 and TRBJ1-5; 8 nucleotides line up with TRBD1. The V gene end was trimmed by 5 bases and the J gene end by 11 bases; junction bases not matched to a gene: 14. The length of the CDR3 is 15 residues. Per the germline V gene, CDR1 is MNHEY and CDR2 is SVGEGT. CDR3 sequence (DNA): TGTGCCAGCAGTAGGAACACAGGGGGGGGATCGGCCCAGCATTTT. Amino acids: CASSRNTGGGSAQHF.

The V call is TRBV9, the J call TRBJ2-2, with a tentative D call TRBD1 (5 bases). V was shortened by 0 bases and J by 11 bases, with 11 bases between the two germline ends. This CDR3 spans 13 amino acids. In germline, CDR1 is SGDLS, CDR2 YYNGEE. Here the CDR3 reads CASSVGGNLELFF. As DNA, the CDR3 is TGTGCCAGCAGCGTAGGGGGCAATCTAGAGCTGTTTTTT.

The rearrangement links TRBV6-5 to TRBJ1-1, with D unclear. This CDR3 contains 14 residues. Germline loops: CDR1 MNHEY, CDR2 SVGAGI. Trimming cost V 5 bases and J 0 bases, with 10 bases left between them. Here the CDR3 reads CASSTTPMNTEAFF. CDR3 nucleotides: TGTGCCAGCAGTACGACACCAATGAACACTGAAGCTTTCTTT.

This chain connects TRBV5-5 to TRBJ1-5, with D unclear. Trimming stripped 0 bases from V and 8 bases from J, with 15 bases between. The CDR3 sequence is 15 residues long. Germline V gene sequence: CDR1 SGHKS, CDR2 YYEKEE (reference sequence). The CDR3 sequence is CASSLDGGRSEPQHF. In DNA form, the CDR3 reads TGTGCCAGCAGCTTGGATGGCGGGCGGTCGGAGCCCCAGCATTTT.

This clone was seen more than once but under ten times. CDR3 DNA sequence: TGTGCCAGTAGTATACAGGGGGCTTTGAACACTGAAGCTTTCTTT. Protein sequence: CASSIQGALNTEAFF. The chain couples TRBV19 to TRBJ1-1, with 8 bases matching TRBD1. Germline CDR1 reads LNHDA; CDR2 reads SQIVND (reference sequence). After removal of 2 bases from V and 0 bases from J, the junction contained 2 bases not matched to a gene. The CDR3 extends over 15 amino acids. Full variable domain (outside the CDR3, taken from reference TRBV19 and TRBJ1-1): DGGITQSPKYLFRKEGQNVTLSCEQNLNHDAMYWYRQDPGQGLRLIYYSQIVNDFQKGDIAEGYSVSREKKESFPLTVTSAQKNPTAFYLCASSIQGALNTEAFFGQGTRLTVV.

This rearrangement joins TRBV6-5 to TRBJ1-6, with TRBD1 identical over 7 bases. Germline-derived CDR1 and CDR2 are MNHEY and SVGAGI. The CDR3 runs to 16 residues. The V segment lost 0 bases and the J segment 10 bases; nucleotides outside the gene matches: 9. Written as DNA, the CDR3 is TGTGCCAGCAGTTACTCGAAAAGGGGGCTGAGATCACCCCTCCACTTT. Translated: CASSYSKRGLRSPLHF.

The chain employs TRBV10-3 and TRBJ2-5; TRBD2 matches at 9 bases. Germline trimming cut 10 bases from V and 4 bases from J; bases unmatched to any gene: 4. In germline, CDR1 is ENHRY, CDR2 SYGVKD. The CDR3 has 12 amino acids. The DNA for the CDR3 is TGTGCCACCGCGGGGGGGCGAGAGACCCAGTACTTC. Protein sequence: CATAGGRETQYF.

This chain uses TRBV27 with TRBJ2-7, with 10 bases that match TRBD2. V shed 1 base and J 4 bases; nucleotides not matched to a gene: 4. This CDR3 is built from 15 residues. Germline V gives CDR1 MNHEY, CDR2 SMNVEV (reference sequence). CDR3 coding DNA: TGTGCCAGCAGTTTATTTTCTAGCGGGAGTTACGAGCAGTACTTC. This gives the protein CASSLFSSGSYEQYF.

The V call is TRBV4-2, the J call TRBJ2-1; 9 bases are a match to TRBD2. Germline CDR1 LGHNA, CDR2 YNFKEQ. Germline trimming cut 1 base from V and 7 bases from J; bases unmatched to any gene: 8. CDR3 length: 16 residues. CDR3 in amino acids: CASSQVFSGSKNEQFF. CDR3 coding DNA: TGTGCCAGCAGCCAAGTGTTTAGCGGGAGTAAAAATGAGCAGTTCTTC.

Comments on this clone: The same CDR3 is also encoded by other DNA sequences in this sample. The genes are TRBV5-6 and TRBJ1-3, with a tentative D call TRBD1 (5 bases). The CDR3 contains 14 residues. V dropped 2 bases and J dropped 0 bases, with 6 bases sitting between them. Germline V CDR1 and CDR2: SGHDT, YYEEEE. The CDR3, as DNA: TGTGCCAGCAGCTTAAGGGGCTCTGGAAACACCATATATTTT. Its protein is CASSLRGSGNTIYF.

The rearrangement links TRBV14 to TRBJ1-1; TRBD1 might be the D (5 bases). The germline V gene has CDR1 SGHDN and CDR2 FVKESK. The CDR3 extends over 14 amino acids. V gave up 4 bases and J gave up 0 bases, with 9 bases separating them. Written as DNA, the CDR3 is TGTGCCAGCAGCCGCCAGACAGTGAACACTGAAGCTTTCTTT. Amino acid sequence: CASSRQTVNTEAFF.

This clone was seen only once. The J gene is TRBJ2-1, the V gene TRBV7-2; 7 nucleotides match TRBD1. Germline V gene data show CDR1 as SGHTA and CDR2 as FQGNSA. V gave up 5 bases and J gave up 0 bases; unmatched junction bases: 7. The CDR3 has 16 amino acids. CDR3 DNA: TGTGCCAGCAGCCCCGAGGGGGCGGTCTCCTACAATGAGCAGTTCTTC. It specifies CASSPEGAVSYNEQFF.

The CDR3 protein is CAWSVLGVGGSYEQYF. The CDR3 DNA is TGTGCCTGGAGTGTACTGGGGGTGGGGGGCTCCTACGAGCAGTACTTC. The chain employs TRBV30 and TRBJ2-7, with D maybe TRBD2 (6 bases). Germline lookup yields CDR1 GTSNPN and CDR2 SVGIG (reference sequence). Trimming removed 0 bases at V and 0 bases at J, with 15 bases between. The CDR3 length is 16 residues. The full variable domain, rest sourced from reference TRBV30 and TRBJ2-7, is SQTIHQWPATLVQPVGSPLSLECTVEGTSNPNLYWYRQAAGRGLQLLFYSVGIGQISSEVPQNLSASRPQDRQFILSSKKLLLSDSGFYLCAWSVLGVGGSYEQYFGPGTRLTVT.

The chain joins TRBV9 to TRBJ2-1; D call uncertain. The ends were cut back, 2 bases at V and 5 bases at J, with 8 bases in the middle. Germline V gene sequence: CDR1 SGDLS, CDR2 YYNGEE. CDR3 length equals 13 residues. The CDR3 region is CASSVPYNNEQFF. The CDR3 DNA reads as TGTGCCAGCAGCGTGCCGTACAACAATGAGCAGTTCTTC. The whole variable domain, filled in from reference TRBV9 and TRBJ2-1, reads DSGVTQTPKHLITATGQRVTLRCSPRSGDLSVYWYQQSLDQGLQFLIQYYNGEERAKGNILERFSAQQFPDLHSELNLSSLELGDSALYFCASSVPYNNEQFFGPGTRLTVL.

CDR3 region: CASSQQPGLASNEQFF. The CDR3 coding sequence is TGTGCCAGCAGTCAGCAGCCGGGACTAGCGTCCAATGAGCAGTTCTTC. The chain combines TRBV3-1 (or the pseudogene TRBV3-2) with TRBJ2-1, with TRBD2 identical over 10 bases. Germline values: CDR1 LGHDT, CDR2 YNNKEL (reference sequence). Losses at the gene ends were 6 bases for V and 6 bases for J; bases not matched to a gene: 11. There are 16 residues in the CDR3.

This clone was counted a few times. J is TRBJ2-2 and V is TRBV7-3; D remains unclear. Trimming pared 5 bases from V and 2 bases from J, leaving 12 bases between. Germline CDR1 reads SGHTA; CDR2 reads FQGTGA. The length of the CDR3 is 15 residues. As DNA, the CDR3 is TGTGCCAGCAGCACCCGACTCGCTAACACCGGGGAGCTGTTTTTT. Translation: CASSTRLANTGELFF.

This clone was seen a few times. The J gene is TRBJ2-7, the V gene TRBV5-1, with TRBD1 matching over 10 bases. The V gene's germline CDR1 is SGHRS and CDR2 YFSETQ. The length of the CDR3 is 14 residues. Losses at the gene ends were 4 bases for V and 3 bases for J; bases not matched to a gene: 4. The CDR3 loop is CASSPGQGFYEQYF. The CDR3 DNA follows: TGCGCCAGCAGCCCGGGACAGGGGTTCTACGAGCAGTACTTC.

This clone was detected once. This chain links TRBV7-2 with TRBJ1-1, with 8 positions matching TRBD1. This CDR3 has 12 residues. The V segment lost 5 bases and the J segment 10 bases; nucleotides outside the gene matches: 6. Germline V CDR1 and CDR2: SGHTA, FQGNSA. This CDR3 reads CASSLGGTGAFF. As DNA, the CDR3 is TGTGCCAGCAGCCTAGGGGGGACAGGAGCTTTCTTT.

V is TRBV7-6 and J is TRBJ2-7; possibly TRBD2 for D (6 bases). The germline CDR1 and CDR2 sequences are SGHVS and FNYEAQ. The CDR3 is 15 amino acids. Deletions cut 0 bases from V and 7 bases from J, with 16 bases between. This chain's CDR3 is CASSLARSGTEEQYF. The CDR3 DNA reads as TGTGCCAGCAGCTTAGCCCGGTCTGGGACTGAGGAGCAGTACTTC. The whole variable domain, remainder taken from reference TRBV7-6 and TRBJ2-7, is GAGVSQSPRYKVTKRGQDVALRCDPISGHVSLYWYRQALGQGPEFLTYFNYEAQQDKSGLPNDRFSAERPEGSISTLTIQRTEQRDSAMYRCASSLARSGTEEQYFGPGTRLTVT.